The 18 T cell receptor beta chains reported below all come from one sample, sequenced in a study of blood T cell repertoires in COVID-19. Data came from immunoSEQ multiplex PCR; TCRdb stores just in-frame clones and leaves some out. The data show around 330,000 clones, with under 90% seen just once and 4% to 6% held by the top ten. The sample comprised PBMCs or T cells enriched from blood (not recorded which). These TCRs come from a man aged 60 to 75 who had recovered from COVID-19.

The chain is built from TRBV12-5 and TRBJ2-7; possible D gene TRBD1, 5 bases. The ends were cut back, 4 bases at V and 0 bases at J, with 13 bases in the middle. Germline V lookup: CDR1 LGHNT, CDR2 FRNRAP. The CDR3 totals 15 residues. CDR3 DNA sequence: TGTGCTAGTGGTTCGCCTGACAGAGGCTCCTACGAGCAGTACTTC. Its protein is CASGSPDRGSYEQYF.

The V and J genes are TRBV7-2 and TRBJ2-3, with 7 bases that match TRBD2. Per germline, CDR1 SGHTA and CDR2 FQGNSA. The CDR3 is 15 amino acids. The ends lost 2 bases at V and 0 bases at J; junction bases unmatched: 2. CDR3 sequence reads: CASSLSSGSTDTQYF. CDR3 nucleotide sequence: TGTGCCAGCAGCTTAAGTAGCGGGAGCACAGATACGCAGTATTTT. Full variable domain (outside the CDR3, taken from reference TRBV7-2 and TRBJ2-3): GAGVSQSPSNKVTEKGKDVELRCDPISGHTALYWYRQSLGQGLEFLIYFQGNSAPDKSGLPSDRFSAERTGGSVSTLTIQRTQQEDSAVYLCASSLSSGSTDTQYFGPGTRLTVL.

This clone was counted a single time. The chain uses TRBV7-9 and TRBJ1-1; D is unclear. The CDR3 is 14 amino acids. CDR1 SEHNR and CDR2 FQNEAQ come from the germline V gene (reference sequence). V shed 2 bases and J shed 0 bases, with 7 bases lying between them. CDR3 residues: CASSLSAMNTEAFF. Written as DNA, the CDR3 is TGTGCCAGCAGCTTATCCGCGATGAACACTGAAGCTTTCTTT. The whole variable domain, remainder taken from reference TRBV7-9 and TRBJ1-1, is DTGVSQNPRHKITKRGQNVTFRCDPISEHNRLYWYRQTLGQGPEFLTYFQNEAQLEKSRLLSDRFSAERPKGSFSTLEIQRTEQGDSAMYLCASSLSAMNTEAFFGQGTRLTVV.

This clone was counted between two and nine times. The chain couples TRBV7-8 to TRBJ2-7; 10 nucleotides line up with TRBD1. J gave up 5 bases and V 8 bases, and 6 bases lay outside the gene matches. This CDR3 has 13 amino acids. Germline CDR1 and CDR2: SGHVS and FQNEAQ. The DNA for the CDR3 is TGTGCCAGCCGGGACAGGGGCGGCAACGAGCAGTACTTC. This sequence encodes CASRDRGGNEQYF. Full variable domain (remainder filled in from reference TRBV7-8 and TRBJ2-7): GAGVSQSPRYKVAKRGQDVALRCDPISGHVSLFWYQQALGQGPEFLTYFQNEAQLDKSGLPSDRFFAERPEGSVSTLKIQRTQQEDSAVYLCASRDRGGNEQYFGPGTRLTVT.

CDR3: CASSAGRSGTRLTGELFF. The CDR3 nucleotides read TGTGCCAGCAGCGCCGGAAGATCCGGGACTAGGCTAACCGGGGAGCTGTTTTTT. J is TRBJ2-2 and V is TRBV9, with TRBD2 identical over 8 bases. This CDR3 is built from 18 residues. Looked up from germline, CDR1 is SGDLS and CDR2 is YYNGEE. With V trimmed by 3 bases and J by 5 bases, 15 bases remained unmatched. Looking up the rest from reference TRBV9 and TRBJ2-2 gives the full variable domain: DSGVTQTPKHLITATGQRVTLRCSPRSGDLSVYWYQQSLDQGLQFLIQYYNGEERAKGNILERFSAQQFPDLHSELNLSSLELGDSALYFCASSAGRSGTRLTGELFFGEGSRLTVL.

The chain has TRBV7-2 and TRBJ1-4, with a possible D match to TRBD1 (5 bases). The CDR3 is 14 residues long. CDR1 is SGHTA and CDR2 is FQGNSA in the germline V gene. The V gene lost 3 bases and the J gene lost 8 bases, with 13 bases spanning the gap. The CDR3 bases are TGTGCCAGCAGCTTTATAGGGGCCCGGGAAAAACTGTTTTTT. This gives the protein CASSFIGAREKLFF.

The chain carries TRBV28 and TRBJ2-1; TRBD2 matches 8 bases. CDR1 is MDHEN and CDR2 is SYDVKM in the germline V gene. This CDR3 contains 15 residues. V lost 2 bases, J lost 1 base, and 1 base stayed unmatched. In DNA, the CDR3 is TGTGCCAGCAGTTTAGCGGGAGGATCCTACAATGAGCAGTTCTTC. Its translation is CASSLAGGSYNEQFF.

The chain couples TRBV15 to TRBJ2-1; possible D gene TRBD1, 5 bases. Germline CDR1 reads LNHNV; CDR2 reads YYDKDF (reference sequence). CDR3 length equals 11 residues. V lost 6 bases and J 8 bases, leaving 8 bases between the germline ends. CDR3 sequence (DNA): TGTGCCACCAGGGGGCGCGATGAGCAGTTCTTC. This encodes CATRGRDEQFF.

V is TRBV7-3 and J is TRBJ2-2; tentative D call: TRBD2 (6 bases). This CDR3 has 14 residues. Deletions cut 6 bases from V and 3 bases from J, with 11 bases between. From germline, CDR1 is SGHTA and CDR2 FQGTGA. CDR3 protein: CASSRDFYTGELFF. The CDR3 DNA reads TGTGCCAGCAGTCGGGACTTTTACACCGGGGAGCTGTTTTTT.

The chain links TRBV7-9 to TRBJ2-5; TRBD2 aligns across 13 bases. This CDR3 region has 17 residues. V gave up 5 bases and J gave up 1 base; unmatched junction bases: 7. Germline CDR1 is SEHNR and CDR2 is FQNEAQ (reference sequence). CDR3 region: CASSQGLAGAGQETQYF. CDR3 nucleotide sequence: TGTGCCAGCAGCCAAGGACTAGCGGGAGCTGGCCAAGAGACCCAGTACTTC.

The chain carries TRBV4-3 and TRBJ2-3; 7 bases align to TRBD1. Germline V lookup: CDR1 LGHNA, CDR2 YSLEER. V dropped 1 base and J dropped 5; count of bases not matched to a gene: 12. There are 17 residues in the CDR3. The CDR3 region is CASSQVFSRGGGDTQYF. The CDR3 DNA follows: TGCGCCAGCAGCCAAGTTTTCAGTAGAGGGGGCGGAGATACGCAGTATTTT.

The chain links TRBV5-4 to TRBJ2-3; TRBD1 is a possible D gene (6 bases). Germline loops: CDR1 SGHNT, CDR2 YYREEE (reference sequence). The CDR3 contains 15 residues. Between the trimmed V and J ends, which lost 5 bases and 3 bases, there was a span of 16 bases. CDR3 sequence reads: CASRIRERGTDTQYF. In nucleotides, the CDR3 is TGTGCCAGCAGAATCAGGGAAAGGGGGACAGATACGCAGTATTTT.

V gene TRBV10-1 combines with J gene TRBJ1-1; 7 positions agree with TRBD1. Germline CDR1 reads WNHNN; CDR2 reads SYGVQD (reference sequence). This CDR3 is 13 amino acids long. With 8 bases clipped from V and 4 bases from J, the junction kept 7 bases outside the gene matches. The CDR3 protein is CASGTGEATEAFF. The DNA of the CDR3 is TGCGCCAGCGGAACAGGGGAGGCCACTGAAGCTTTCTTT.

The V gene is TRBV27, the J gene TRBJ2-7; 13 bases line up with TRBD2. Trimming cost V 7 bases and J 2 bases; bases outside gene matches: 8. The CDR3 length is 16 residues. Germline-derived CDR1 and CDR2 are MNHEY and SMNVEV (reference sequence). CDR3 amino acids: CASTVSGTSGTYEQYF. The CDR3 DNA is TGTGCCAGCACGGTATCGGGGACTAGCGGGACCTACGAGCAGTACTTC.

V and J are TRBV5-1 and TRBJ2-6; D not certain. The CDR3 length is 16 residues. CDR1 is SGHRS and CDR2 is YFSETQ in the germline V gene. V gave up 0 bases and J gave up 0 bases, with 7 bases separating them. CDR3 loop: CASSLALNSGANVLTF. The CDR3, as DNA: TGCGCCAGCAGCTTGGCACTAAACTCTGGGGCCAACGTCCTGACTTTC.

This sequence joins TRBV7-4 and TRBJ2-7, with 9 bases that match TRBD2. Trimming removed 2 bases from V and 2 bases from J; junction bases left unmatched: 10. CDR3 size: 17 residues. Germline V lookup: CDR1 SGHVT, CDR2 SQSDAQ. The CDR3 sequence: CASSLNLRLAVTYEQYF. The DNA of the CDR3 is TGTGCCAGCAGCTTAAATCTGAGACTAGCGGTAACCTACGAGCAGTACTTC. The entire variable domain, with the rest obtained from reference TRBV7-4 and TRBJ2-7, is as follows: GAGVSQSPRYKVAKRGRDVALRCDSISGHVTLYWYRQTLGQGSEVLTYSQSDAQRDKSGRPSGRFSAERPERSVSTLKIQRTEQGDSAVYLCASSLNLRLAVTYEQYFGPGTRLTVT.

The chain carries TRBV5-1 and TRBJ1-1; no firm D call. V was trimmed by 0 bases and J by 0 bases, leaving 6 bases between them. This CDR3 has 14 residues. Germline V lookup: CDR1 SGHRS, CDR2 YFSETQ. In DNA form, the CDR3 reads TGCGCCAGCAGCTTGGGCGCTATGAACACTGAAGCTTTCTTT. This gives the protein CASSLGAMNTEAFF.

V usage is TRBV10-3 and J usage is TRBJ2-2, with 12 nucleotides matching TRBD2. Germline CDR1 ENHRY, CDR2 SYGVKD. J was trimmed by 2 bases and V by 0 bases; bases with no gene match: 4. The CDR3 spans 18 residues. In DNA, the CDR3 is TGTGCCATCAGTGAGTCGTGGACTAGCGGGGTTAACACCGGGGAGCTGTTTTTT. It translates to CAISESWTSGVNTGELFF.